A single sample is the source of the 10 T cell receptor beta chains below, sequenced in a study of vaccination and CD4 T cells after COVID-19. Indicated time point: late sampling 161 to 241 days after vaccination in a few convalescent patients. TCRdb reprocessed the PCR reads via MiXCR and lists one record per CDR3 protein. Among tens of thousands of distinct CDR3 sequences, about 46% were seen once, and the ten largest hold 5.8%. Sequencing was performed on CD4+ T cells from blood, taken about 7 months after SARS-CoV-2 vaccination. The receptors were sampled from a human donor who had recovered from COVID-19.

The chain's CDR3 is CASSFQRLLAGGLPSDTQYF. The DNA for the CDR3 is TGTGCCAGCAGTTTCCAACGACTTCTAGCGGGAGGGCTCCCCTCAGATACGCAGTATTTT. V usage is TRBV28 and J usage is TRBJ2-3, with TRBD2 matching over 12 bases. The CDR3 runs 20 residues. Germline trimming cut 3 bases from V and 4 bases from J; bases unmatched to any gene: 17. The germline gives CDR1 MDHEN, CDR2 SYDVKM.

The CDR3 sequence: CATGGEQRWHNEQFF. Written as DNA, the CDR3 is TGTGCCACCGGGGGGGAGCAGCGCTGGCACAATGAGCAGTTCTTC. The V gene is TRBV10-3, the J gene TRBJ2-1; 8 nucleotides align to TRBD2. Germline V lookup: CDR1 ENHRY, CDR2 SYGVKD. CDR3 length equals 15 residues. Germline trimming cut 10 bases from V and 5 bases from J; bases unmatched to any gene: 13.

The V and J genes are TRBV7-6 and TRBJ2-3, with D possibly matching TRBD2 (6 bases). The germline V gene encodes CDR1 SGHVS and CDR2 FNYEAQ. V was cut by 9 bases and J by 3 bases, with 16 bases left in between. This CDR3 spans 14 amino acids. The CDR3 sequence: CASASGAVTDTQYF. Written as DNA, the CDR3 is TGTGCCAGTGCCTCGGGAGCCGTTACAGATACGCAGTATTTT.

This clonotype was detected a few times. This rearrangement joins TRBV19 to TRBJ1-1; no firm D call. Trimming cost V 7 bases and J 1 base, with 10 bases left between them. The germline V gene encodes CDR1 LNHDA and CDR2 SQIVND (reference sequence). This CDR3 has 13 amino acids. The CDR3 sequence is CASTMGWNTEAFF. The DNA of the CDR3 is TGTGCCAGTACTATGGGGTGGAACACTGAAGCTTTCTTT.

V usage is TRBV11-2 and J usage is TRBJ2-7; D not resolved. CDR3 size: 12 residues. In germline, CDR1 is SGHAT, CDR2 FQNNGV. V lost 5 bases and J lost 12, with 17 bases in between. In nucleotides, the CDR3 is TGTGCCAGCAGCCCGATTGACCGCCGACTGTACTTC. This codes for CASSPIDRRLYF.

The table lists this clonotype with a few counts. CDR3 in amino acids: CASTDRRAARSSYEQYF. DNA for the CDR3: TGTGCCAGTACGGACAGGAGGGCGGCAAGGAGCTCCTACGAGCAGTACTTC. The J gene is TRBJ2-7, the V gene TRBV28, with D possibly TRBD1 on 7 matching bases. The V end was cut by 9 bases, the J end by 0 bases, with 24 bases between. The V gene's germline CDR1 is MDHEN and CDR2 SYDVKM. The CDR3 has 17 residues.

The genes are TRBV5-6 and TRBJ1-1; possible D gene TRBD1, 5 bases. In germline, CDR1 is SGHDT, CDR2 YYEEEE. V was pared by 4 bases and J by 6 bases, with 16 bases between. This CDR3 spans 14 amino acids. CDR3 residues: CASSRTGVGAEAFF. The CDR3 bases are TGTGCCAGCAGCAGGACGGGGGTTGGGGCTGAAGCTTTCTTT. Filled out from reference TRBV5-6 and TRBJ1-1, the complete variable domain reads DAGVTQSPTHLIKTRGQQVTLRCSPKSGHDTVSWYQQALGQGPQFIFQYYEEEERQRGNFPDRFSGHQFPNYSSELNVNALLLGDSALYLCASSRTGVGAEAFFGQGTRLTVV.

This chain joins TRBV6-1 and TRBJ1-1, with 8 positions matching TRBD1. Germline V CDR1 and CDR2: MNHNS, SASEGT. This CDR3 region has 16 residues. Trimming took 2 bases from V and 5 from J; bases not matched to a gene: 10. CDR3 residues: CASSELPGQGRTEAFF. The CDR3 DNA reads TGTGCCAGCAGTGAACTTCCCGGACAGGGAAGGACTGAAGCTTTCTTT.

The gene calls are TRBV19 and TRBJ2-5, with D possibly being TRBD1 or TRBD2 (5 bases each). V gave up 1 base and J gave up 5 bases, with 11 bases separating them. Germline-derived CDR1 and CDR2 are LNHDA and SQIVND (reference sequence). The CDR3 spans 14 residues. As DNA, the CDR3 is TGTGCCAGTAGTATAGGTTCCGAGGGGGAGACCCAGTACTTC. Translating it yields CASSIGSEGETQYF.

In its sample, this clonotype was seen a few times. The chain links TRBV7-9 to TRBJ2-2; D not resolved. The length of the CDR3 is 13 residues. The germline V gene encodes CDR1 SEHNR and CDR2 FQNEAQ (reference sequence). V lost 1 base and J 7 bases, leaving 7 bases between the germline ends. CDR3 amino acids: CASSLVTGGELFF. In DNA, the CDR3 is TGTGCCAGCAGCTTAGTAACGGGCGGGGAGCTGTTTTTT.